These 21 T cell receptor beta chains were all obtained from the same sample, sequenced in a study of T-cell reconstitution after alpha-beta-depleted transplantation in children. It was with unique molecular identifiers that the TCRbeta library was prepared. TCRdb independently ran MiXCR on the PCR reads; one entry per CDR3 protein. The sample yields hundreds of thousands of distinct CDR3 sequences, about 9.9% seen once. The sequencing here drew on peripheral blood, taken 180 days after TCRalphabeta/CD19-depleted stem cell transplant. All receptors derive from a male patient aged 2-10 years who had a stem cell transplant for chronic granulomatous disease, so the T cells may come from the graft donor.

CDR3 sequence reads: CASSPIAQGRSYEQYF. In nucleotides, the CDR3 is TGCGCCAGCAGCCCTATAGCGCAGGGGAGGTCCTACGAGCAGTACTTC. V is TRBV5-1 and J is TRBJ2-7; the D call may be TRBD1 or TRBD2 (6 bases each). Germline V lookup: CDR1 SGHRS, CDR2 YFSETQ. The V end lost 4 bases, the J end lost 1 base, and 18 bases lay between the germline ends. This CDR3 comprises 16 residues.

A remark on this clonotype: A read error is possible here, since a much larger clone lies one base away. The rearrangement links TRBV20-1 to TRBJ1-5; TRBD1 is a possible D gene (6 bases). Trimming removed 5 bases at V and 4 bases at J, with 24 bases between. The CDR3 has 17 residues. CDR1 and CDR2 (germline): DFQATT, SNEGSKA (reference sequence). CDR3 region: CSAGKSGTPNGNQPQHF. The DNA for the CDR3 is TGCAGTGCTGGAAAATCCGGGACACCCAACGGAAATCAGCCCCAGCATTTT.

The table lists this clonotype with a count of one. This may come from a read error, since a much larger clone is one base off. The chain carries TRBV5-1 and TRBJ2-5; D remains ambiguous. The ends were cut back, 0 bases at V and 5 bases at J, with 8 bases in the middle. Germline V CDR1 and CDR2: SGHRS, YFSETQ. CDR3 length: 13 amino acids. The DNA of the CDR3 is TGCGCCAGCAGCTTGGTGGTCCATGAGACCCAGTACTTC. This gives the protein CASSLVVHETQYF.

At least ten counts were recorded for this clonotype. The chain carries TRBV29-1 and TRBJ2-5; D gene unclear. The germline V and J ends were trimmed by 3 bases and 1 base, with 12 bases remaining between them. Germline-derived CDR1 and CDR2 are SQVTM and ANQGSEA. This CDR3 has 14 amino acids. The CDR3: CSVDPLVGQETQYF. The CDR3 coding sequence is TGCAGCGTTGACCCTTTAGTAGGCCAAGAGACCCAGTACTTC. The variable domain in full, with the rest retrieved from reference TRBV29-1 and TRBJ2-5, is SAVISQKPSRDICQRGTSLTIQCQVDSQVTMMFWYRQQPGQSLTLIATANQGSEATYESGFVIDKFPISRPNLTFSTLTVSNMSPEDSSIYLCSVDPLVGQETQYFGPGTRLLVL.

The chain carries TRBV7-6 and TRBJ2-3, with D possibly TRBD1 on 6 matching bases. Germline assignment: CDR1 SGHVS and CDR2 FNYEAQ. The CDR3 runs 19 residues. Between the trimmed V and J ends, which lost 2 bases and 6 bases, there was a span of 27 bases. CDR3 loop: CASSLTGPGAAQFRDTQYF. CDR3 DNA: TGTGCCAGCAGCTTAACCGGTCCAGGGGCCGCTCAATTCCGGGATACGCAGTATTTT.

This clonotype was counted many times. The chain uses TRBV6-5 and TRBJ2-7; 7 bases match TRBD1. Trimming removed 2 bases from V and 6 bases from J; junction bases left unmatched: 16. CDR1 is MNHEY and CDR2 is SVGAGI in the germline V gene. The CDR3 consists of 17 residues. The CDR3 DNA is TGTGCCAGCAGTTACGTGGGACAGACTAAGGTTGGGGGCGAGCAGTACTTC. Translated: CASSYVGQTKVGGEQYF.

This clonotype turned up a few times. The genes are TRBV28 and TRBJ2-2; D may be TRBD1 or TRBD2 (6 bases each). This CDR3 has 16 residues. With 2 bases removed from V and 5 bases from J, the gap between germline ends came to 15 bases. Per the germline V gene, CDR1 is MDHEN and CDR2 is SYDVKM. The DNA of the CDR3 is TGTGCCAGCAGTTTAGACCGGGGGCGCGGGACCGGGGAGCTGTTTTTT. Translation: CASSLDRGRGTGELFF.

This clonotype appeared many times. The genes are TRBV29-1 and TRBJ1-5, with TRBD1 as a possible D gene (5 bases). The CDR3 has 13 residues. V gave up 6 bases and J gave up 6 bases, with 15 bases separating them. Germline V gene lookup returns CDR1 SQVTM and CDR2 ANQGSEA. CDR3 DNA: TGCAGCGTATTAACCGGGGGAGGTCAGCCCCAGCATTTT. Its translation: CSVLTGGGQPQHF.

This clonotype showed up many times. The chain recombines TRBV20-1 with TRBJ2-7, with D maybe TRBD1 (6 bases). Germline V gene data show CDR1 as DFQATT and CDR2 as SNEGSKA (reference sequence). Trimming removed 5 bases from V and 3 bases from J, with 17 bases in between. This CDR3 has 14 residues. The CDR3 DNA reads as TGCAGTGCTTACAGGGTCGGGTCACTCTACGAGCAGTACTTC. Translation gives CSAYRVGSLYEQYF.

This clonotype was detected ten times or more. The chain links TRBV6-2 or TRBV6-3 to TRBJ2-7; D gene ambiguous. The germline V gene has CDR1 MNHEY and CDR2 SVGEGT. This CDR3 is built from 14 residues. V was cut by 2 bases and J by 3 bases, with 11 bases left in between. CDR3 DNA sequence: TGTGCCAGCAGTTACGGGCAGGCTCTCTACGAGCAGTACTTC. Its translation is CASSYGQALYEQYF.

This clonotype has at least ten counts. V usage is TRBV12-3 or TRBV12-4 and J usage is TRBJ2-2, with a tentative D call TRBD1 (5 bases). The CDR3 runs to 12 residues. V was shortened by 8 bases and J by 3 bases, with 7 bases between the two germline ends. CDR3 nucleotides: TGTGCCAGCGTAGGGGACACCGGGGAGCTGTTTTTT. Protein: CASVGDTGELFF.

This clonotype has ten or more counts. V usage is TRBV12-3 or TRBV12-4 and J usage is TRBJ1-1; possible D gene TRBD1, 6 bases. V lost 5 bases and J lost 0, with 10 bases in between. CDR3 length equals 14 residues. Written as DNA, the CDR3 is TGTGCCAGCAGTGCAGACAGGTTGAACACTGAAGCTTTCTTT. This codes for CASSADRLNTEAFF.

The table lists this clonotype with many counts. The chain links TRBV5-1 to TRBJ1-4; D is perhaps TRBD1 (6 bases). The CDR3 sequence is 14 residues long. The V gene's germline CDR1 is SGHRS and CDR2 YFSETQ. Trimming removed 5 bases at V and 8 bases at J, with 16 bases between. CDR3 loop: CASRSRGPEEKLFF. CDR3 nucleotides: TGCGCCAGCAGATCCAGGGGCCCGGAGGAAAAACTGTTTTTT.

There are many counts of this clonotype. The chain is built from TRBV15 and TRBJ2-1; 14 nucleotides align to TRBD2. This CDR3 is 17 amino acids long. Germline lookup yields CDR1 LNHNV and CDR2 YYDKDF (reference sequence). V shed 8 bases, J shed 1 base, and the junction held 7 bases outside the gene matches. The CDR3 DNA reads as TGTGCCACCCAGGGACTAGCGGGAGTTAGGTCCTACAATGAGCAGTTCTTC. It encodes CATQGLAGVRSYNEQFF.

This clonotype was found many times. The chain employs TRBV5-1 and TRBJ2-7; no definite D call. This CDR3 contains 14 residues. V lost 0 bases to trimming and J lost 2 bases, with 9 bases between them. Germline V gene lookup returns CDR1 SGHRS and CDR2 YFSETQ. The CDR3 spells CASSLGPTAYEQYF. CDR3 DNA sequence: TGCGCCAGCAGCTTGGGGCCTACGGCCTACGAGCAGTACTTC.

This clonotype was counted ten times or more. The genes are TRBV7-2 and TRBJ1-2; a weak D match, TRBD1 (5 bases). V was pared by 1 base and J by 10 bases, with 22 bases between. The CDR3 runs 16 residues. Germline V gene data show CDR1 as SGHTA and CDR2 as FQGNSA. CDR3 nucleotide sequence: TGTGCCAGCAGCTTAGGAAAGACAGTCACGAGAAGTGACTACACCTTC. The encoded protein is CASSLGKTVTRSDYTF.

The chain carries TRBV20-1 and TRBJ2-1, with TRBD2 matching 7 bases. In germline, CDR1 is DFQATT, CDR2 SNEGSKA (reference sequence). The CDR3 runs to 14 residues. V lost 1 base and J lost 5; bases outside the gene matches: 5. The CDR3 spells CSARVGGRDNEQFF. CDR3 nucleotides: TGCAGTGCTAGAGTTGGCGGGAGAGACAATGAGCAGTTCTTC.

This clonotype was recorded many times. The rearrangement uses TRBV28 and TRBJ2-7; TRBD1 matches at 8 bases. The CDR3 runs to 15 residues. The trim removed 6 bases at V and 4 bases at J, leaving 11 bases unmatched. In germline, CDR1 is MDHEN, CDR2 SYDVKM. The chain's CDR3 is CASRSPGGARYEQYF. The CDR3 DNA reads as TGTGCCAGCAGATCCCCAGGGGGCGCACGGTACGAGCAGTACTTC.

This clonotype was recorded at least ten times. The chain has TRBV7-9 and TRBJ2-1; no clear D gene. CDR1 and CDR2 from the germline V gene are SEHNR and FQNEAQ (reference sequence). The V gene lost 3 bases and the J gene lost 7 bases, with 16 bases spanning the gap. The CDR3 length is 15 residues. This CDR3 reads CASSLDLRLRNEQFF. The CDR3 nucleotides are TGTGCCAGCAGCTTGGATCTGCGGCTGCGGAATGAGCAGTTCTTC.

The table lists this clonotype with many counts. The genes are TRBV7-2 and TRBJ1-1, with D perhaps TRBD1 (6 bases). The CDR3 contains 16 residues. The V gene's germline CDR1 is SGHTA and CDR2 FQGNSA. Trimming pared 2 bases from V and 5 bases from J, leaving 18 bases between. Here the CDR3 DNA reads TGTGCCAGCAGCTTACTCCCCCGCAGGGGAGGGACTGAAGCTTTCTTT. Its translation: CASSLLPRRGGTEAFF. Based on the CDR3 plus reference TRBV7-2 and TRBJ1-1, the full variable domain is GAGVSQSPSNKVTEKGKDVELRCDPISGHTALYWYRQSLGQGLEFLIYFQGNSAPDKSGLPSDRFSAERTGGSVSTLTIQRTQQEDSAVYLCASSLLPRRGGTEAFFGQGTRLTVV.

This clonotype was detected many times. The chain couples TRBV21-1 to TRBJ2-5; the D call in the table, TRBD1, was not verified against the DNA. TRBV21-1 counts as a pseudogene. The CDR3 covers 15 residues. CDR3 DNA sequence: TGTGCCAGCAGTCTTCTGCGGCCAGGGGGTGAGACCCAGTACTTC. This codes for CASSLLRPGGETQYF.